These 23 T cell receptor beta chains came from one sample sequenced in a study of blood T cell repertoires in COVID-19. Method: immunoSEQ multiplex PCR; TCRdb's copy keeps in-frame clones and lacks some. The sample yields 200,000 to 250,000 clones, around 90% seen once. The specimen sequenced was PBMCs or T cells enriched from blood (not recorded which). Every receptor here comes from a man younger than 40 who had been exposed to COVID-19.

This chain uses TRBV7-9 with TRBJ2-5; D perhaps matches TRBD2 (6 bases). V lost 4 bases, J lost 5 bases, and 26 bases lay in between. CDR1 and CDR2 from the germline V gene are SEHNR and FQNEAQ (reference sequence). The CDR3 extends over 18 amino acids. For the CDR3, the DNA is TGTGCCAGCAGCTCCCCTCCGGGGGTCCCCCCAAAGACGGAGACCCAGTACTTC. Translated: CASSSPPGVPPKTETQYF.

The chain has TRBV25-1 and TRBJ1-4, with D hard to call. CDR3 length: 14 residues. Trimming took 5 bases from V and 4 from J, leaving 11 bases between them. Per the germline V gene, CDR1 is MGHDK and CDR2 is SYGVNS. CDR3 nucleotide sequence: TGTGCCAGCAGTTCCCGGGGTCATAATGAAAAACTGTTTTTT. Its translation is CASSSRGHNEKLFF.

This rearrangement joins TRBV30 to TRBJ1-2; possible D gene TRBD1, 6 bases. CDR3 length: 13 amino acids. V lost 4 bases to trimming and J lost 4 bases, with 13 bases between them. Germline values: CDR1 GTSNPN, CDR2 SVGIG (reference sequence). Here the CDR3 reads CAWIVGHAYGYTF. The DNA for the CDR3 is TGTGCCTGGATAGTGGGACACGCCTATGGCTACACCTTC.

V gene TRBV27 combines with J gene TRBJ1-1; a possible D gene is TRBD1 (5 bases). In germline, CDR1 is MNHEY, CDR2 SMNVEV (reference sequence). The CDR3 is made up of 14 amino acids. The V and J ends lost 5 bases and 4 bases respectively, with 14 bases between them. This chain's CDR3 is CASSLFAGVTEAFF. CDR3 coding DNA: TGTGCCAGCAGTCTGTTTGCGGGGGTCACTGAAGCTTTCTTT.

The genes are TRBV13 and TRBJ1-3, with 9 bases matching TRBD1. The CDR3 spans 18 residues. The J segment lost 0 bases and the V segment lost 5 bases, leaving 11 bases of the junction unmatched. Germline-derived CDR1 and CDR2 are PRHDT and FYEKMQ (reference sequence). The CDR3 sequence: CASSNDIQGARSGNTIYF. The CDR3 nucleotides are TGTGCCAGCAGCAATGACATACAGGGGGCCCGCTCTGGAAACACCATATATTTT.

The rearrangement joins TRBV19 to TRBJ1-3, with TRBD1 as a possible D gene (5 bases). CDR3 size: 14 residues. Per germline, CDR1 LNHDA and CDR2 SQIVND (reference sequence). The V gene lost 4 bases and the J gene lost 4 bases, with 11 bases spanning the gap. This chain's CDR3 is CASSKTGGGNTIYF. For the CDR3, the DNA is TGTGCCAGTAGTAAGACCGGGGGAGGAAACACCATATATTTT.

The V gene is TRBV11-2, the J gene TRBJ2-3; 7 nucleotides line up with TRBD2. Germline assignment: CDR1 SGHAT and CDR2 FQNNGV. The V segment lost 1 base and the J segment 1 base; nucleotides outside the gene matches: 2. This CDR3 is built from 15 residues. The CDR3: CASSLVAGGTDTQYF. CDR3 nucleotide sequence: TGTGCCAGCAGCTTAGTGGCGGGGGGCACAGATACGCAGTATTTT.

V is TRBV27 and J is TRBJ2-7; maybe TRBD2 (5 bases). The V and J ends lost 8 bases and 3 bases respectively, with 20 bases between them. CDR1 is MNHEY, CDR2 SMNVEV, per germline (reference sequence). The CDR3 sequence is 15 residues long. CDR3 sequence (DNA): TGTGCCAGCTCAGAGGGCATCCACGCACTCTACGAGCAGTACTTC. Translating gives CASSEGIHALYEQYF.

The J gene is TRBJ1-2, the V gene TRBV9; maybe TRBD1 (5 bases). Per germline, CDR1 SGDLS and CDR2 YYNGEE. CDR3 length: 13 residues. With 5 bases removed from V and 7 bases from J, the gap between germline ends came to 15 bases. The DNA of the CDR3 is TGTGCCAGCAGTAACACAGGACATCGTGGCTACACCTTC. It codes for CASSNTGHRGYTF.

This clone was picked up one time. The gene calls are TRBV5-6 and TRBJ2-2, with D possibly matching TRBD1 (6 bases). V was clipped by 2 bases and J by 2 bases, with 10 bases between them. Germline V gene sequence: CDR1 SGHDT, CDR2 YYEEEE. The CDR3 consists of 15 residues. CDR3 protein: CASSFPGANTGELFF. The DNA for the CDR3 is TGTGCCAGCAGCTTCCCAGGGGCTAACACCGGGGAGCTGTTTTTT. The full variable domain, in which reference TRBV5-6 and TRBJ2-2 provide the parts outside the CDR3, is DAGVTQSPTHLIKTRGQQVTLRCSPKSGHDTVSWYQQALGQGPQFIFQYYEEEERQRGNFPDRFSGHQFPNYSSELNVNALLLGDSALYLCASSFPGANTGELFFGEGSRLTVL.

CDR3 region: CASSIGEGWGQPQHF. The CDR3 DNA follows: TGTGCCAGTAGTATTGGTGAGGGCTGGGGTCAGCCCCAGCATTTT. This chain uses TRBV19 with TRBJ1-5; D gene uncertain. This CDR3 contains 15 residues. V dropped 3 bases and J dropped 6 bases, with 15 bases sitting between them. Per germline, CDR1 LNHDA and CDR2 SQIVND (reference sequence).

The chain has TRBV7-6 and TRBJ1-2; TRBD1 might be the D (6 bases). Between the trimmed V and J ends, which lost 1 base and 6 bases, there was a span of 18 bases. CDR1 and CDR2 from the germline V gene are SGHVS and FNYEAQ. This CDR3 contains 16 residues. As DNA, the CDR3 is TGTGCCAGCAGCTTAGGCGTTCTGGGACATGGGCATGGCTACACCTTC. This translates into CASSLGVLGHGHGYTF.

The gene calls are TRBV5-4 and TRBJ1-1; D call uncertain. V was clipped by 0 bases and J by 5 bases, with 8 bases between them. The CDR3 has 13 residues. Germline V CDR1 and CDR2: SGHNT, YYREEE (reference sequence). In DNA form, the CDR3 reads TGTGCCAGCAGCTTGGACAGTGTGACTGAAGCTTTCTTT. Translating gives CASSLDSVTEAFF.

The V gene is TRBV5-1, the J gene TRBJ2-2; D ambiguous. Germline CDR1 and CDR2: SGHRS and YFSETQ. Trimming shortened V by 2 bases and J by 8 bases, and 13 bases separated the two germline ends. The CDR3 runs to 14 residues. The chain's CDR3 is CASSFNQQPGELFF. Here the CDR3 DNA reads TGCGCCAGCAGCTTTAATCAACAACCGGGGGAGCTGTTTTTT.

The gene calls are TRBV6-4 and TRBJ2-7; 16 bases fit TRBD2. CDR3 length: 17 amino acids. CDR1 is MRHNA and CDR2 is SNTAGT in the germline V gene. J lost 2 bases, V lost 3 bases, and 4 bases had no gene match. CDR3 protein: CASSELGLAGGTYEQYF. In DNA form, the CDR3 reads TGTGCCAGCAGTGAACTGGGACTAGCGGGGGGGACCTACGAGCAGTACTTC.

The count of this clone is one. This chain uses TRBV18 with TRBJ2-5; D uncertain. The germline CDR1 and CDR2 sequences are KGHSH and LQKENI. Trimming took 6 bases from V and 3 from J, leaving 8 bases between them. The CDR3 extends over 12 amino acids. CDR3 protein: CASSGDEETQYF. The CDR3 coding sequence is TGTGCCAGCTCGGGCGACGAAGAGACCCAGTACTTC.

The chain joins TRBV7-9 to TRBJ1-2; D is undetermined. V was shortened by 4 bases and J by 5 bases, with 17 bases between the two germline ends. Germline CDR1 and CDR2: SEHNR and FQNEAQ (reference sequence). The length of the CDR3 is 15 residues. The CDR3 spells CASSWPREERYGYTF. The CDR3 DNA follows: TGTGCCAGCAGCTGGCCGCGGGAGGAACGGTATGGCTACACCTTC. Looking up the rest from reference TRBV7-9 and TRBJ1-2 gives the full variable domain: DTGVSQNPRHKITKRGQNVTFRCDPISEHNRLYWYRQTLGQGPEFLTYFQNEAQLEKSRLLSDRFSAERPKGSFSTLEIQRTEQGDSAMYLCASSWPREERYGYTFGSGTRLTVV.

The chain is built from TRBV11-2 and TRBJ1-6; a possible D gene is TRBD1 (6 bases). Trimming took off 5 bases at V and 10 bases at J, with 27 bases between the two ends. This CDR3 contains 18 residues. CDR1 is SGHAT, CDR2 FQNNGV, per germline. The CDR3 DNA is TGTGCCAGCAGCCCTGATGTTACTTTCCTAGGGGGTGTATCACCCCTCCACTTT. Protein product: CASSPDVTFLGGVSPLHF.

This sequence joins TRBV7-2 and TRBJ2-3, with a possible D match to TRBD1 (5 bases). CDR3 length: 15 amino acids. The V end was cut by 2 bases, the J end by 5 bases, with 14 bases between. From germline, CDR1 is SGHTA and CDR2 FQGNSA. The chain's CDR3 is CASSLQLGVGDTQYF. The CDR3 DNA is TGTGCCAGCAGCTTACAGTTAGGGGTGGGAGATACGCAGTATTTT.

This chain uses TRBV3-1 (or the pseudogene TRBV3-2) with TRBJ2-1; the D gene is possibly TRBD1 (5 bases). The CDR3 runs 16 residues. Trimming removed 4 bases from V and 0 bases from J, with 13 bases in between. Looked up from germline, CDR1 is LGHDT and CDR2 is YNNKEL (reference sequence). The DNA of the CDR3 is TGTGCCAGCAGCCTCAATGGGGCCAGCTCCTACAATGAGCAGTTCTTC. As protein: CASSLNGASSYNEQFF.

The V gene is TRBV7-2, the J gene TRBJ1-1; no clear D gene. Germline-derived CDR1 and CDR2 are SGHTA and FQGNSA. The CDR3 spans 13 residues. V dropped 2 bases and J dropped 6 bases, with 10 bases sitting between them. The CDR3 region has the DNA TGTGCCAGCAGCTTAATCGGGGTAGCTGAAGCTTTCTTT. The encoded protein is CASSLIGVAEAFF.

V gene TRBV27 combines with J gene TRBJ2-7, with 8 bases matching TRBD1. Germline V lookup: CDR1 MNHEY, CDR2 SMNVEV (reference sequence). The CDR3 consists of 15 residues. Trimming at V came to 5 bases and at J to 5 bases, leaving 11 bases not matched to a gene. In DNA, the CDR3 is TGTGCCAGCAGTGCCCGGACAGGGTTTTTCAACGAGCAGTACTTC. It encodes CASSARTGFFNEQYF.

This clone was detected once. The genes are TRBV25-1 and TRBJ1-2; D is undetermined. V was trimmed by 0 bases and J by 6 bases, leaving 17 bases between them. CDR3 length: 16 amino acids. Per the germline V gene, CDR1 is MGHDK and CDR2 is SYGVNS. The CDR3 nucleotides read TGTGCCAGCAGTGAATACTTCCTCGGTGAAGTTAATGGCTACACCTTC. This codes for CASSEYFLGEVNGYTF.